The 2 T cell receptor beta chains given below trace back to one sample, sequenced in a study of blood T cell repertoires in COVID-19. Produced via immunoSEQ multiplex PCR; TCRdb's table is partial and in-frame only. The sample gives around 100,000 clones, around 86% of which show up once; 4.5% to 6% is in the top ten. Source material: peripheral blood. The origin of the receptors is a woman of 80 years or more with acute or convalescent COVID-19.

The chain carries TRBV10-2 and TRBJ1-5, with D possibly TRBD1 on 5 matching bases. The germline V gene encodes CDR1 WSHSY and CDR2 SAAADI. Between the trimmed V and J ends, which lost 3 bases and 6 bases, there was a span of 12 bases. The CDR3 extends over 14 amino acids. The CDR3 DNA reads TGCGCCAGCAGTGACGCAGGGTCGGGTCAGCCCCAGCATTTT. Its protein is CASSDAGSGQPQHF.

The chain links TRBV5-5 to TRBJ1-3, with 10 positions matching TRBD1. The CDR3 has 17 residues. J gave up 1 base and V 3 bases, and 7 bases lay outside the gene matches. Germline V lookup: CDR1 SGHKS, CDR2 YYEKEE (reference sequence). CDR3 sequence (DNA): TGTGCCAGCAGCTCGGGACAGGGGATTTTATCTGGAAACACCATATATTTT. Translated: CASSSGQGILSGNTIYF.